These 13 T cell receptor beta chains were sequenced from one sample in a study of blood T cell repertoires in COVID-19. Profiling relied on immunoSEQ multiplex PCR, and the TCRdb table lists in-frame clones only, not all of them. This table has 250,000 or so clones, around nine tenths appearing once. Sequenced sample: peripheral blood. The receptors were gathered from a middle-aged man with active or convalescent COVID-19.

V usage is TRBV5-4 and J usage is TRBJ1-1, with 8 nucleotides matching TRBD1. CDR1 and CDR2 from the germline V gene are SGHNT and YYREEE (reference sequence). The CDR3 runs 17 residues. J lost 5 bases, V lost 5 bases, and 17 bases had no gene match. The CDR3 DNA sequence: TGTGCCAGCAGACCGCATCCCGCAGGGGGCGATGGGACTGAAGCTTTCTTT. This sequence encodes CASRPHPAGGDGTEAFF.

V usage is TRBV28 and J usage is TRBJ2-5, with 7 positions matching TRBD2. J lost 0 bases, V lost 6 bases, and 7 bases had no gene match. The germline gives CDR1 MDHEN, CDR2 SYDVKM. The CDR3 contains 15 residues. CDR3 sequence (DNA): TGTGCCAGCAGCCATCCCGCGGGGGACCAAGAGACCCAGTACTTC. Its translation: CASSHPAGDQETQYF.

The chain is built from TRBV5-1 and TRBJ2-2; 9 bases match TRBD1. Germline V gene sequence: CDR1 SGHRS, CDR2 YFSETQ. After removal of 9 bases from V and 6 bases from J, the junction contained 9 bases not matched to a gene. The CDR3 totals 14 residues. CDR3 nucleotide sequence: TGCGCCACCCGGGACAGGGAGCGAGCCGGGGAGCTGTTTTTT. This sequence encodes CATRDRERAGELFF.

This clone was found a few times. The genes are TRBV30 and TRBJ1-2; D may be TRBD1 (5 bases). Deletions cut 2 bases from V and 8 bases from J, with 12 bases between. The CDR3 loop spans 12 amino acids. The germline gives CDR1 GTSNPN, CDR2 SVGIG (reference sequence). As DNA, the CDR3 is TGTGCCTGGAGTCTGGAGGGGCACGGCTACACCTTC. Its translation is CAWSLEGHGYTF.

This clone was detected only a few times. The genes are TRBV5-8 and TRBJ1-1; 8 nucleotides align to TRBD1. CDR3 length: 15 amino acids. Germline trimming cut 2 bases from V and 1 base from J; bases unmatched to any gene: 4. The germline V gene has CDR1 SGHTS and CDR2 YDEGEE. CDR3 coding DNA: TGTGCCAGCAGCTTCGGGGGACAGGCGAACACTGAAGCTTTCTTT. This codes for CASSFGGQANTEAFF. The full variable domain, with the rest looked up from reference TRBV5-8 and TRBJ1-1, is EAGVTQSPTHLIKTRGQQATLRCSPISGHTSVYWYQQALGLGLQFLLWYDEGEERNRGNFPPRFSGRQFPNYSSELNVNALELEDSALYLCASSFGGQANTEAFFGQGTRLTVV.

This chain uses TRBV5-1 with TRBJ2-1, with 7 bases fitting TRBD1. Trimming at V came to 0 bases and at J to 4 bases, leaving 4 bases not matched to a gene. CDR3 length equals 15 residues. The germline V gene has CDR1 SGHRS and CDR2 YFSETQ. The CDR3 is CASSLEQGRYNEQFF. The CDR3 region has the DNA TGCGCCAGCAGCTTGGAACAGGGGCGTTACAATGAGCAGTTCTTC.

The chain recombines TRBV6-5 with TRBJ2-2, with a weak D call TRBD1 (6 bases). Trimming left V 11 bases short and J 3 bases short, with 13 bases between. There are 13 residues in the CDR3. From germline, CDR1 is MNHEY and CDR2 SVGAGI. The CDR3 loop reads CACNRVDTGELFF. The CDR3 DNA is TGTGCCTGCAACAGGGTTGACACCGGGGAGCTGTTTTTT.

The V gene is TRBV5-1, the J gene TRBJ2-5; 7 positions match TRBD2. The trim removed 0 bases at V and 5 bases at J, leaving 4 bases unmatched. CDR1 and CDR2 (germline): SGHRS, YFSETQ. The CDR3 loop spans 14 amino acids. CDR3 nucleotides: TGCGCCAGCAGCTTGGGCGGGAGTCGGGAGACCCAGTACTTC. Its translation: CASSLGGSRETQYF.

The CDR3 loop reads CASSLVQGIYGYTF. CDR3 nucleotide sequence: TGCGCCAGCAGCTTGGTCCAGGGAATCTATGGCTACACCTTC. V usage is TRBV5-1 and J usage is TRBJ1-2, with D possibly being TRBD1 (5 bases). CDR1 is SGHRS and CDR2 is YFSETQ in the germline V gene. Trimming removed 0 bases from V and 4 bases from J, with 10 bases in between. CDR3 length: 14 residues.

CDR3: CATSDQANIQYF. The CDR3 DNA reads TGTGCCACCAGTGATCAGGCCAACATTCAGTACTTC. The rearrangement uses TRBV24-1 and TRBJ2-4; D call uncertain. The CDR3 is 12 amino acids. Trimming removed 3 bases at V and 7 bases at J, with 6 bases between. Germline CDR1 and CDR2: KGHDR and SFDVKD.

V usage is TRBV28 and J usage is TRBJ2-3, with 11 bases aligning to TRBD1. This CDR3 contains 16 residues. Germline CDR1 is MDHEN and CDR2 is SYDVKM. V gave up 5 bases and J gave up 4 bases; unmatched junction bases: 8. Written as DNA, the CDR3 is TGTGCCAGCAGTCCCCCTGCGGGACAGGGGGCAGATACGCAGTATTTT. Translation: CASSPPAGQGADTQYF.

The rearrangement uses TRBV24-1 and TRBJ2-7, with TRBD1 as a possible D gene (6 bases). The germline V gene encodes CDR1 KGHDR and CDR2 SFDVKD. V lost 4 bases, J lost 5 bases, and 14 bases lay in between. The CDR3 length is 14 residues. For the CDR3, the DNA is TGTGCCACCAGTGAGTCCGGGACATCGCACGAGCAGTACTTC. Residues: CATSESGTSHEQYF.

This clone showed up just once. The chain has TRBV5-5 and TRBJ2-7; D is possibly TRBD1 (6 bases). From germline, CDR1 is SGHKS and CDR2 YYEKEE (reference sequence). This CDR3 comprises 11 residues. Trimming took off 6 bases at V and 5 bases at J, with 9 bases between the two ends. Here the CDR3 reads CASTPGDEQYF. The CDR3 nucleotides read TGTGCCAGCACCCCAGGGGACGAGCAGTACTTC.